This TCR beta chain is drawn from a study of HIV-infected patients and healthy controls. This CDR3 has 14 residues. CDR1 MDHEN and CDR2 SYDVKM come from the germline V gene. Trimming took 6 bases from V and 8 from J, leaving 19 bases between them. Whole blood was used without fractionation, so all unsorted peripheral T cells were included. cDNA was made from around 0.5 ug RNA using alpha and beta constant primers. Alpha and beta chain libraries were made separately by chain-specific third strand synthesis with multiplexing indices. A single primer pair per chain amplified all rearrangements, with per-molecule barcodes. After a brief PCR adding P5, P7 and a second index, roughly 25 amplification cycles followed. In TCRdb, the 5' RACE reads were re-called with MiXCR into one record per CDR3 protein. The table records about 17,000 distinct CDR3 sequences, about 5.4% of them present only once. This clonotype was observed at least ten times.

J is TRBJ1-2 and V is TRBV28, with D hard to call. The source material was blood. The source of this sequence is an adult in good health. The CDR3 sequence is CASSPLGREGGYTF. CDR3 sequence (DNA): TGTGCCAGCAGCCCATTGGGCAGAGAAGGGGGCTACACCTTC.